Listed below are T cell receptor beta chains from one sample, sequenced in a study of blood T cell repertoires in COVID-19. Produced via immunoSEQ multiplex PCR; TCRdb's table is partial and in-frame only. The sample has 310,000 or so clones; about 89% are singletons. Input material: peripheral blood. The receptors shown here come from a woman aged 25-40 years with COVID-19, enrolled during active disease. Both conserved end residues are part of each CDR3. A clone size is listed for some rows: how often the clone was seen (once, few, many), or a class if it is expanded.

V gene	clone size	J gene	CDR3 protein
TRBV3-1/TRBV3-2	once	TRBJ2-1	CASSQGLAGPNEQFF
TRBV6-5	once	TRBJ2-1	CASSPLAGGEQFF
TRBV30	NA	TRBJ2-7	CALGESSYEQYF
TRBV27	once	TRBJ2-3	CASSLLWGASTDTQYF
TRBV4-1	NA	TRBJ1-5	CASSQDTSGQGTNGHQPQHF
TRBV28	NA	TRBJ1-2	CASSQFGAGGNYGYTF
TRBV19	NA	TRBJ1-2	CASSTRDRGHDLYGYTF
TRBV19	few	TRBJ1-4	CASTSFSQGHEKLFF
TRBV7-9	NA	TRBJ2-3	CASSRSGQTHTDTQYF
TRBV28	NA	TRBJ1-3	CASNPWGEGSGNTIYF
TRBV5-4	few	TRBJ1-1	CASSPGTGSTEAFF
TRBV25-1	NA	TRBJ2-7	CASSDATGVPYEQYF
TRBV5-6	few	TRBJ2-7	CASSLRRITGGAVGEQYF
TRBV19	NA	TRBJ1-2	CASSRDKDNYGYTF
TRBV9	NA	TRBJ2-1	CASSVRTGGINEQFF
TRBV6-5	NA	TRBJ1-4	CASRKPGQTNEKLFF
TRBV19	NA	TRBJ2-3	CASRGLAGGRNTQYF
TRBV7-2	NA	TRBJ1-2	CASSSRTGTGLYGYTF
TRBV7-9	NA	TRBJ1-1	CASSFQGASTEAFF
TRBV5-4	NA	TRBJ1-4	CASSPQRDRGSSNEKLFF
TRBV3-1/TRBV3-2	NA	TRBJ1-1	CASTYTGVNTEAFF
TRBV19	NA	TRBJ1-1	CASSKDRGWEAFF
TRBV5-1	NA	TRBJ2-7	CASSLAGTESYEQYF
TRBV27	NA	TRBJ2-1	CASSPAGLSSYNEQFF
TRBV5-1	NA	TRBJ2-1	CASSLGETGNEQFF
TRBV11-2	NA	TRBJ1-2	CASSNRDFGYTF
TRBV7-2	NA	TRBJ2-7	CASSTRDTLYEQYF
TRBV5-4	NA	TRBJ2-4	CASSLDSTGGIKYF
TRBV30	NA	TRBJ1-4	CAWSVGQGKVTNEKLFF
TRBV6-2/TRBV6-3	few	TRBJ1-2	CASSYFVGGNGYTF
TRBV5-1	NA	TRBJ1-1	CASSLEGGNTEAFF
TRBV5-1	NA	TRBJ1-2	CASSGTGTGYYGYTF
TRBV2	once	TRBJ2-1	CASTGLAGGINEQFF
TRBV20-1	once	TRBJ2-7	CSASSSGRGDYEQYF
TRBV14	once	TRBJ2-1	CASTKATGLAGSEQFF
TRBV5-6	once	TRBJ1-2	CASSSTGRGYTF
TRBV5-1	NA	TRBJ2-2	CASSLLRETGELFF
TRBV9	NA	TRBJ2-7	CASSIQEGYEQYF
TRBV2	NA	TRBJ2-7	CASRDRGNSYEQYF
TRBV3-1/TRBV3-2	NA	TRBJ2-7	CASSLGESEQYF
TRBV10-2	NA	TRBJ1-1	CASSRGSNTEAFF
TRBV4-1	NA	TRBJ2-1	CASSQSQGHYNEQFF
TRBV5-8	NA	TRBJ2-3	CASSYTTDTQYF
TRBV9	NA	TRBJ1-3	CASSGSGYSGNTIYF
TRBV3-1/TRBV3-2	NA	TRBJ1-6	CASSLNTGNSPLHF
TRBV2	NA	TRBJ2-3	CASSEARGGTDTQYF
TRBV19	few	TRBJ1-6	CASSDGQDNSPLHF
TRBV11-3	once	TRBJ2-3	CASSLGRVTDTQYF
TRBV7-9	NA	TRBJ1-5	CASSPRDFSGEPQHF
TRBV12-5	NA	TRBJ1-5	CASGLEESQPQHF